This T cell receptor (beta chain) was recorded in a study of CD8 T cells in ankylosing spondylitis. Using its own MiXCR run on the 5' RACE reads, TCRdb lists one record per CDR3 protein. The data hold 250,000 to 300,000 distinct CDR3 sequences, with 20% observed a single time. CDR3 length equals 15 residues. Trimming at V came to 5 bases and at J to 8 bases, leaving 10 bases not matched to a gene. The germline gives CDR1 MNHEY, CDR2 SMNVEV (reference sequence). This clonotype was seen more than once but under ten times. Its antigen is as yet unknown. General study findings and limits: One TCR beta motif, made up of roughly 8 highly homologous variants, appeared characteristic of ankylosing spondylitis blood. Earlier work had already found some motif variants in reactive arthritis synovial fluid and blood. Disease-associated clones were reportedly significantly overrepresented in matched ankylosing spondylitis synovial fluid.

The sample comprised blood, either unsorted or a sorted T cell fraction (not recorded which). The source of this sequence is a male donor with ankylosing spondylitis or in good health (not recorded which). J is TRBJ2-1 and V is TRBV27; 9 bases fit TRBD1. DNA of the CDR3: TGTGCCAGCAGTGGAACAGGGGGCCCTTGGGATGAGCAGTTCTTC. Protein sequence: CASSGTGGPWDEQFF.